These T cell receptor beta chains were read from a single sample in a study of T cell changes during pregnancy in multiple sclerosis. Here immunoSEQ multiplex PCR was the method, and the copy in TCRdb shows in-frame clones only, minus some. The table shows tens of thousands of clones, with roughly 91% occurring only once. The sample in question was CD8+ T cells from peripheral blood mononuclear cells, obtained after pregnancy. Receptors originate from a female donor in good health, enrolled as a control in a pregnancy study. Each CDR3 is given with its conserved first and last residue. Fields, in order: D gene, V gene, clone size, J gene, CDR3 length, CDR3 protein, CDR3 DNA. D genes are given only for firm matches. Where a row states a size, it is once, few, many or the class of an expanded clone; other rows omit it.

TRBD1	TRBV9	-	TRBJ2-3	16	CASSVEGTGGTDTQYF	TGTGCCAGCAGCGTAGAGGGGACAGGGGGCACAGATACGCAGTATTTT
TRBD2	TRBV19	-	TRBJ2-3	20	CASSIGGGGTSGVHTDTQYF	TGTGCCAGTAGTATTGGGGGAGGGGGTACTAGCGGGGTCCACACAGATACGCAGTATTTT
-	TRBV4-3	-	TRBJ2-1	14	CASSQDARQDEQFF	TGCGCCAGCAGCCAAGACGCGAGACAGGATGAGCAGTTCTTC
-	TRBV4-2	-	TRBJ2-4	15	CASSQRGLLGNIQYF	TGTGCCAGCAGCCAACGGGGTCTGCTCGGAAACATTCAGTACTTC
-	TRBV21-1	-	TRBJ2-3	14	CASIPPGETDTQYF	TGTGCCAGCATCCCCCCGGGGGAAACAGATACGCAGTATTTT
TRBD1	TRBV27	-	TRBJ2-5	15	CASRETGGIGETQYF	TGTGCCAGCAGAGAGACAGGGGGCATAGGAGAGACCCAGTACTTC
TRBD1	TRBV6-1	once	TRBJ2-3	15	CASSNSGGGTDTQYF	TGTGCCAGCAGTAATTCAGGGGGCGGCACAGATACGCAGTATTTT
TRBD1	TRBV5-1	-	TRBJ1-1	11	CASSLGQFAFF	TGCGCCAGCAGCCTGGGACAGTTTGCTTTCTTT
-	TRBV27	-	TRBJ2-3	14	CASSSAGRTDTQYF	TGTGCCAGCAGTTCAGCGGGCCGCACAGATACGCAGTATTTT
TRBD2	TRBV5-1	-	TRBJ2-3	15	CASSLAGGPADTQYF	TGCGCCAGCAGCTTGGCGGGGGGGCCGGCAGATACGCAGTATTTT
-	TRBV11-3	-	TRBJ2-5	12	CASSLRGETQYF	TGTGCCAGCAGCTTAAGAGGGGAGACCCAGTACTTC
TRBD1	TRBV7-3	once	TRBJ2-1	14	CASSLGQGYNEQFF	TGTGCCAGCAGCCTAGGACAGGGCTACAATGAGCAGTTCTTC
TRBD1	TRBV6-6	-	TRBJ1-2	12	CASGQGAAGYTF	TGTGCCAGCGGACAGGGGGCAGCTGGCTACACCTTC
TRBD1	TRBV2	once	TRBJ2-5	13	CASSLQGQETQYF	TGTGCCAGCAGTCTACAGGGGCAAGAGACCCAGTACTTC
TRBD1	TRBV6-6	-	TRBJ1-4	13	CASRDSYNEKLFF	TGTGCCAGCCGGGACAGTTATAATGAAAAACTGTTTTTT
-	TRBV4-2	-	TRBJ1-5	16	CASSQEGHNSNQPQHF	TGTGCCAGCAGCCAAGAAGGACATAATAGCAATCAGCCCCAGCATTTT
TRBD1	TRBV27	-	TRBJ1-2	15	CASSSGQTILGGYTF	TGTGCCAGCAGTTCGGGACAGACCATCTTAGGTGGCTACACCTTC
-	TRBV7-9	-	TRBJ2-1	14	CASSPPQFVNEQFF	TGTGCCAGCAGCCCCCCCCAATTTGTCAATGAGCAGTTCTTC
-	TRBV27	-	TRBJ2-2	13	CASTITGTGELFF	TGTGCCAGCACCATTACTGGCACCGGGGAGCTGTTTTTT
TRBD1	TRBV28	-	TRBJ2-7	14	CASSSDRRIYEQYF	TGTGCCAGCAGTTCGGACAGGAGAATCTACGAGCAGTACTTC
-	TRBV4-1	-	TRBJ1-3	14	CASSQGQEGNTIYF	TGCGCCAGCAGCCAAGGACAGGAGGGAAACACCATATATTTT
TRBD1	TRBV15	-	TRBJ2-7	15	CATSRSGTGLSEQYF	TGTGCCACCAGCAGATCCGGGACAGGGCTATCCGAGCAGTACTTC
-	TRBV9	-	TRBJ1-1	14	CASSVGGGSTEAFF	TGTGCCAGCAGCGTAGGAGGGGGAAGCACTGAAGCTTTCTTT
-	TRBV4-2	-	TRBJ1-5	16	CASSQDLRAENQPQHF	TGTGCCAGCAGCCAAGATCTCAGGGCGGAGAATCAGCCCCAGCATTTT
-	TRBV5-6	once	TRBJ2-5	13	CASSPEREETQYF	TGTGCCAGCAGCCCCGAGCGAGAAGAGACCCAGTACTTC
TRBD1	TRBV2	-	TRBJ1-1	15	CASSTPGGMNTEAFF	TGTGCCAGCAGTACACCAGGGGGCATGAACACTGAAGCTTTCTTT
-	TRBV6-5	-	TRBJ1-1	13	CASSPTLGLEAFF	TGTGCCAGCAGTCCCACCCTGGGGCTTGAAGCTTTCTTT
-	TRBV4-2	-	TRBJ2-7	16	CASSQDLGAQSYEQYF	TGTGCCAGCAGCCAAGATTTGGGGGCCCAGTCCTACGAGCAGTACTTC
TRBD2	TRBV5-1	-	TRBJ2-2	14	CASSLGGGTGELFF	TGCGCCAGCAGCTTGGGCGGGGGAACCGGGGAGCTGTTTTTT
-	TRBV7-6	-	TRBJ1-1	15	CASSLAGGGNTEAFF	TGTGCCAGCAGCTTAGCGGGAGGGGGAAACACTGAAGCTTTCTTT
-	TRBV29-1	-	TRBJ2-7	13	CSVPQESSYEQYF	TGCAGCGTACCACAGGAGAGCTCCTACGAGCAGTACTTC
TRBD1	TRBV27	medium-sized	TRBJ2-7	13	CASSDRVAYEQYF	TGTGCCAGCAGTGACAGGGTAGCCTACGAGCAGTACTTC
-	TRBV5-6	-	TRBJ1-5	16	CASSLLEDSPNQPQHF	TGTGCCAGCAGCTTGTTAGAGGATTCCCCAAATCAGCCCCAGCATTTT